Below, one TCR beta chain is given with its context. This sample is part of a study of blood T cell repertoires in COVID-19. Looking at the study overall: The origin of the acute and convalescent COVID-19 samples was the United States, Italy and Spain. PBMCs, B-cell-depleted T cells, or T cells provided the cDNA or gDNA that made up the material.

As originally analysed: Amplification from reference gene primers served as the basis for estimated nucleated cell counts. The repertoire was sequenced with immunoSEQ multiplex PCR; TCRdb's copy has only in-frame clones and lacks some. The V and J calls and clone size were taken over from that table, and D and trimming were inferred from the DNA. The table has about 74,000 clones, 91% seen once. Seattle enrolled patients during active infection and tracked them longitudinally. This clonotype was sampled from a man in his fifties or sixties with COVID-19, enrolled during active disease. The sample taken for sequencing was peripheral blood.

In DNA form, the CDR3 reads TGCAGCGTCCAACAATGGGAGGAGAGGACCCCCTCTCGTAGAGGCAATGAGCAGTTCTTC. Translated: CSVQQWEERTPSRRGNEQFF. The rearrangement links TRBV29-1 to TRBJ2-1, with D perhaps TRBD2 (6 bases). Germline CDR1 is SQVTM and CDR2 is ANQGSEA. The CDR3 contains 20 residues. Trimming removed 6 bases at V and 6 bases at J, with 36 bases between.